The 6 T cell receptor beta chains given below trace back to one sample, sequenced in a study of cytomegalovirus exposure and HLA in healthy donors. PCR was performed using 60 Vbeta and 13 Jbeta primers. Assay: immunoSEQ multiplex PCR; the TCRdb copy retains only in-frame clones and omits some. The sample holds roughly 220,000 clones, roughly four fifths seen once. The sequenced material came from PBMCs. The receptors stem from a woman aged 35 to 49 in good health and CMV-seronegative.

Here the CDR3 reads CASSYRDSSYSYNEQFF. The CDR3 DNA follows: TGTGCCAGCAGCTACCGGGACAGCTCCTACTCCTACAATGAGCAGTTCTTC. This rearrangement joins TRBV11-2 to TRBJ2-1; 7 bases agree with TRBD1. The germline gives CDR1 SGHAT, CDR2 FQNNGV. J lost 0 bases, V lost 4 bases, and 9 bases had no gene match. The CDR3 covers 17 residues.

This clone was counted between two and nine times. The gene calls are TRBV5-1 and TRBJ2-4; 9 bases fit TRBD1. Germline trimming cut 3 bases from V and 1 base from J; bases unmatched to any gene: 2. From germline, CDR1 is SGHRS and CDR2 YFSETQ. This CDR3 has 15 amino acids. The CDR3, as DNA: TGCGCCAGCAGCTCACAGGGGGCTGCCAAAAACATTCAGTACTTC. It is translated as CASSSQGAAKNIQYF. Full variable domain (rest looked up from reference TRBV5-1 and TRBJ2-4): KAGVTQTPRYLIKTRGQQVTLSCSPISGHRSVSWYQQTPGQGLQFLFEYFSETQRNKGNFPGRFSGRQFSNSRSEMNVSTLELGDSALYLCASSSQGAAKNIQYFGAGTRLSVL.

This clone was seen once. CDR3 nucleotides: TGCGCCAGCAGCTTGGGGCCTAGCGGGAGGGGCGAGCAGTACTTC. Translation: CASSLGPSGRGEQYF. The chain recombines TRBV5-1 with TRBJ2-7; 12 bases are shared with TRBD2. The CDR3 sequence is 15 residues long. V lost 0 bases and J lost 6; bases outside the gene matches: 4. Germline CDR1 SGHRS, CDR2 YFSETQ.

Only one count was recorded for this clone. This chain links TRBV29-1 with TRBJ2-1; 9 nucleotides line up with TRBD2. The V and J ends lost 6 bases and 7 bases, in that order; junction bases with no gene match: 4. Germline V gene data show CDR1 as SQVTM and CDR2 as ANQGSEA. This CDR3 comprises 12 residues. The CDR3 sequence is CSVAGGANEQFF. Written as DNA, the CDR3 is TGCAGCGTAGCGGGGGGAGCTAATGAGCAGTTCTTC.

This chain uses TRBV30 with TRBJ1-2, with TRBD1 matching 8 bases. The CDR3 has 13 amino acids. The germline gives CDR1 GTSNPN, CDR2 SVGIG (reference sequence). The V and J ends lost 2 bases and 8 bases, in that order; junction bases with no gene match: 7. The CDR3 bases are TGTGCCTGGAGTCAAGGGACAGGAAGGGGCTACACCTTC. Its translation: CAWSQGTGRGYTF.

The chain couples TRBV6-5 to TRBJ1-1; a possible D gene is TRBD1 (5 bases). The CDR3 has 13 residues. Trimming took 5 bases from V and 2 from J, leaving 9 bases between them. CDR1 and CDR2 (germline): MNHEY, SVGAGI. The CDR3 is CASSAGINTEAFF. CDR3 nucleotides: TGTGCCAGCAGTGCAGGGATCAACACTGAAGCTTTCTTT.